This TCR beta chain was observed in a study of T cells after yellow fever vaccination. Many counts were recorded for this clonotype. One entry per CDR3 protein results from TCRdb running MiXCR on the 5' RACE reads. The sample consists of about 220,000 distinct CDR3 sequences, 3.2% of them appearing once. Trimming pared 5 bases from V and 2 bases from J, leaving 13 bases between. CDR1 and CDR2 (germline): MNHEY, SVGEGT. The length of the CDR3 is 15 residues. The sequenced sample was CD4+ T cells sorted from PBMCs, obtained 10 days after the yellow fever booster vaccination. The source of this sequence is a man between 18 and 35 years old who received the YFV17D yellow fever vaccine. V and J are TRBV6-2 or TRBV6-3 and TRBJ2-1; D may correspond to TRBD1 or TRBD2 (5 bases each). The CDR3 loop is CASSPWDVAYNEQFF. The CDR3 DNA is TGTGCCAGCAGTCCCTGGGACGTGGCCTACAATGAGCAGTTCTTC.